In its sample, the clone carrying this TCR beta chain was seen many times. This entry comes from a study of T cells after yellow fever vaccination. Points from the study as a whole: The CD4 and CD8 compartments had a small share of their clonotypes in common. Re-detected after boosting: most primary clones, 96% of CD4 and roughly 90% of CD8.

Synthesis of TCR cDNA relied on 5'RACE template switching, which attached a universal primer site and UMIs. MiXCR, run by TCRdb on the 5' RACE reads, gives a single entry per CDR3 protein. Of some 48,000 distinct CDR3 sequences listed, 5.5% to 8% were seen once; the top ten hold 8% to 13%. This receptor was taken from a man aged 30 to 45 who received the YFV17D yellow fever vaccine. Sequenced material: PBMCs, either bulk or a sorted T-cell subset (CD4+, CD8+, memory, or dextramer-sorted; not recorded which), taken 45 days after the yellow fever booster vaccination.

CDR3 protein: CSARVGGIGTDTQYF. CDR3 coding DNA: TGCAGTGCTAGAGTGGGCGGGATCGGCACAGATACGCAGTATTTT. The V gene is TRBV20-1, the J gene TRBJ2-3, with D perhaps TRBD2 (6 bases). Trimming removed 1 base at V and 1 base at J, with 12 bases between. This CDR3 contains 15 residues. The V gene's germline CDR1 is DFQATT and CDR2 SNEGSKA (reference sequence).